The subject of this entry is one T cell receptor (beta chain). The antigen is undetermined. This record comes from a study of lymphopenia after photon versus proton radiotherapy. Notes on the study in general: Better survival with proton therapy was suggested as possible, not demonstrated. Larger post-nadir TCR diversity loss correlated inversely with survival in deceased patients. Proton therapy kept repertoires fairly stable, unlike photons, which gained effector/memory cells.

TCRdb's table, derived via immunoSEQ multiplex PCR, lists solely in-frame clones and lacks some. The sample comprises approximately 91,000 clones, approximately 82% of which are singletons, and roughly 1.4% rests with the top ten. This TCR derives from a man aged 55-75 years with pancreatic cancer. Sequences were derived from peripheral blood, sampled from a patient treated with proton-based radiotherapy.

The CDR3 DNA follows: TGTGCCAGCAGTGCCCGGGACCGAGAGAGGAATGAGCAGTTCTTC. Translation gives CASSARDRERNEQFF. This sequence joins TRBV27 and TRBJ2-1, with D possibly being TRBD1 or TRBD2 (5 bases each). Per the germline V gene, CDR1 is MNHEY and CDR2 is SMNVEV (reference sequence). The CDR3 length is 15 residues. The germline V and J ends were trimmed by 5 bases and 7 bases, with 18 bases remaining between them.